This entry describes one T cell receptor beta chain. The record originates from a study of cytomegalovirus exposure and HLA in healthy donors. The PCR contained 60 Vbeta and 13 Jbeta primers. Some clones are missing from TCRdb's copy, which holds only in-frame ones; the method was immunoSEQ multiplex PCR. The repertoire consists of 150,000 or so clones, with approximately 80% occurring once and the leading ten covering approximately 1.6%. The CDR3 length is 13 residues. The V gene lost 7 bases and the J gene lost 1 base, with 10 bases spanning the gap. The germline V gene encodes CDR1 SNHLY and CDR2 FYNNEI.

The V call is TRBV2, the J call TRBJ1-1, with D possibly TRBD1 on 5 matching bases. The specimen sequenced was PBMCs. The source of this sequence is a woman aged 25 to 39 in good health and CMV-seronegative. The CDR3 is CASNWDSNTEAFF. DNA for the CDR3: TGTGCCAGCAATTGGGACTCGAACACTGAAGCTTTCTTT.